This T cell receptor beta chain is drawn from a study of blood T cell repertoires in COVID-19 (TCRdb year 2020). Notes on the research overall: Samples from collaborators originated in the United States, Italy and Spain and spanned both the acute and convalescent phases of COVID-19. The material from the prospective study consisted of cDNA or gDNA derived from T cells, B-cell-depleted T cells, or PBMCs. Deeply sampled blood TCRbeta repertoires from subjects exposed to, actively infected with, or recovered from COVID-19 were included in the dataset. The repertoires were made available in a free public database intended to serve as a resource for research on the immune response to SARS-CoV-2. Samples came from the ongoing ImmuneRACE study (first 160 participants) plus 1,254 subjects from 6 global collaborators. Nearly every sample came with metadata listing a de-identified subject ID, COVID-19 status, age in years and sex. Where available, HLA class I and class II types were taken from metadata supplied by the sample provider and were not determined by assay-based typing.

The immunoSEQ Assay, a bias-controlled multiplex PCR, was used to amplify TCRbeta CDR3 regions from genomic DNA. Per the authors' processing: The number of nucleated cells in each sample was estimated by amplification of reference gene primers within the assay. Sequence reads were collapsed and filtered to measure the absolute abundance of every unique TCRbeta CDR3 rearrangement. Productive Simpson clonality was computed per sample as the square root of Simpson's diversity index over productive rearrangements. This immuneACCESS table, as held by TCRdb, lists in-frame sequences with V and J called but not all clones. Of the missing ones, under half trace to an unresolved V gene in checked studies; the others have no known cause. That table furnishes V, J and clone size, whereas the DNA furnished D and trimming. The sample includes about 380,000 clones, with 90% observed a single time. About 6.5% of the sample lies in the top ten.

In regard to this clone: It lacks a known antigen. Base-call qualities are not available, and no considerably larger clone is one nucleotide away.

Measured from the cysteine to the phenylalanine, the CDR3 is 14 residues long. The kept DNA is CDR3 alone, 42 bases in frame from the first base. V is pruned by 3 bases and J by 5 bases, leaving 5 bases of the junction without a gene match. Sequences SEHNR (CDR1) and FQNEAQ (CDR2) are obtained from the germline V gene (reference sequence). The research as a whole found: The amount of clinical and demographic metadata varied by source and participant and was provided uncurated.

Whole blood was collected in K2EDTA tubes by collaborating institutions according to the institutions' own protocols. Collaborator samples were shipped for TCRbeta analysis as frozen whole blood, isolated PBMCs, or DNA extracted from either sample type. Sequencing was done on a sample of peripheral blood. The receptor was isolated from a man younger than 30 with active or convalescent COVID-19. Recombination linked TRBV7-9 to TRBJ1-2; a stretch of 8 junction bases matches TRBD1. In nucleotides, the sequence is TGTGCCAGCAGCTTTGGCGACAGGGGATATGGCTACACCTTC. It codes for CASSFGDRGYGYTF.